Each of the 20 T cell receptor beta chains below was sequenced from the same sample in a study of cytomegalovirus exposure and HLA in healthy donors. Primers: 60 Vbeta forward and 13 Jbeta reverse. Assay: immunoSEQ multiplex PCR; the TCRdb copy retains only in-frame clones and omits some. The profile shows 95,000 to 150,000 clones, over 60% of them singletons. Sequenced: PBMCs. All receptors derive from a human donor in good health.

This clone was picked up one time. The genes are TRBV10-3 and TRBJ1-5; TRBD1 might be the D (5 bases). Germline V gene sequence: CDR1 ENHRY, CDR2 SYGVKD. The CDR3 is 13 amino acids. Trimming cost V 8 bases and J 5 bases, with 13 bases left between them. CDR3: CAISGGVDQPQHF. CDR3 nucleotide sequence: TGTGCCATCTCAGGAGGGGTGGATCAGCCCCAGCATTTT.

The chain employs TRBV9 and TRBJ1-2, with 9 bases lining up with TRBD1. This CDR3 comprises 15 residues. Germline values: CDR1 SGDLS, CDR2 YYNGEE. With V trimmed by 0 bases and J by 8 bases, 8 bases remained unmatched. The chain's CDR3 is CASSVDDRGIWGYTF. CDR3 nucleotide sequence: TGTGCCAGCAGCGTAGACGACAGGGGGATCTGGGGCTACACCTTC.

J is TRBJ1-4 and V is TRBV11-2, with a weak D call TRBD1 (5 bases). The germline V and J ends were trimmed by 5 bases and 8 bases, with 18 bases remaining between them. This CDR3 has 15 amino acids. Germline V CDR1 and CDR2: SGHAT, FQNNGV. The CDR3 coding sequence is TGTGCCAGCAGCGCACAAAAGGGGCGGCAGGAAAAACTGTTTTTT. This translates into CASSAQKGRQEKLFF.

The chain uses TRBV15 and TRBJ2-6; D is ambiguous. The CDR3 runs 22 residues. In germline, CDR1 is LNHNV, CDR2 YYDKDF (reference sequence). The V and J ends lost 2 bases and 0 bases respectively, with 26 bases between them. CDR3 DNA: TGTGCCACCAGCAGATCCTCACAAGTTAGTAATGGGCCCTACTCTGGGGCCAACGTCCTGACTTTC. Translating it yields CATSRSSQVSNGPYSGANVLTF.

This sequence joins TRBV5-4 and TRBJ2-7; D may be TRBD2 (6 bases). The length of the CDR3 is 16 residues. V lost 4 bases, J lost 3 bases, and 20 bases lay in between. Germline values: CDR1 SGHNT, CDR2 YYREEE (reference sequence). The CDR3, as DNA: TGTGCCAGCAGCAGAGGTGGGGGGAAGGGGAACTACGAGCAGTACTTC. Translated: CASSRGGGKGNYEQYF. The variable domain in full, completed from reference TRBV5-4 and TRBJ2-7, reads ETGVTQSPTHLIKTRGQQVTLRCSSQSGHNTVSWYQQALGQGPQFIFQYYREEENGRGNFPPRFSGLQFPNYSSELNVNALELDDSALYLCASSRGGGKGNYEQYFGPGTRLTVT.

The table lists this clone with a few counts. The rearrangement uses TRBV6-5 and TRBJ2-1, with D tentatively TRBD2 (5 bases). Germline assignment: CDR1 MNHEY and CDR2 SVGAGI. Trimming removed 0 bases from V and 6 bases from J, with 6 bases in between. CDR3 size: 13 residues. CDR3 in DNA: TGTGCCAGCAGTTACTCGGGGAGCAATGAGCAGTTCTTC. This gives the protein CASSYSGSNEQFF.

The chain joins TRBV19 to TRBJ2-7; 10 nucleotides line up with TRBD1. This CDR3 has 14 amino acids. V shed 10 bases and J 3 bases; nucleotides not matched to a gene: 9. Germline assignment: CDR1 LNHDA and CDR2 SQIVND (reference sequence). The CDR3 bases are TGTGCCACCCGGCCGGGACAGGGGCACTACGAGCAGTACTTC. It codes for CATRPGQGHYEQYF.

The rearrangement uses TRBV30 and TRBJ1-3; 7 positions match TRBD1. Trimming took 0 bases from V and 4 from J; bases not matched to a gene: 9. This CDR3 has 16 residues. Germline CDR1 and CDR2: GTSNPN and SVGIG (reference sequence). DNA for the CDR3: TGTGCCTGGAGTGTACCATGGCAGGGGGACGGAAACACCATATATTTT. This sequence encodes CAWSVPWQGDGNTIYF.

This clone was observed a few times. In DNA form, the CDR3 reads TGTGCCAGCAGCTTATGGAGGTCATTCTCTGGGGCCAACGTCCTGACTTTC. Protein sequence: CASSLWRSFSGANVLTF. This chain uses TRBV11-2 with TRBJ2-6; D possibly corresponds to TRBD2 (5 bases). Germline CDR1 SGHAT, CDR2 FQNNGV. The CDR3 totals 17 residues. Trimming removed 2 bases at V and 0 bases at J, with 11 bases between.

The CDR3 here is CASSFFDRGKDEKLFF. The CDR3 nucleotides read TGTGCCAGCAGCTTTTTCGACAGGGGGAAGGATGAAAAACTGTTTTTT. The chain recombines TRBV5-4 with TRBJ1-4; 9 bases are a match to TRBD1. After removal of 2 bases from V and 6 bases from J, the junction contained 8 bases not matched to a gene. This CDR3 has 16 residues. CDR1 is SGHNT and CDR2 is YYREEE in the germline V gene (reference sequence). The whole variable domain, filled in from reference TRBV5-4 and TRBJ1-4, reads ETGVTQSPTHLIKTRGQQVTLRCSSQSGHNTVSWYQQALGQGPQFIFQYYREEENGRGNFPPRFSGLQFPNYSSELNVNALELDDSALYLCASSFFDRGKDEKLFFGSGTQLSVL.

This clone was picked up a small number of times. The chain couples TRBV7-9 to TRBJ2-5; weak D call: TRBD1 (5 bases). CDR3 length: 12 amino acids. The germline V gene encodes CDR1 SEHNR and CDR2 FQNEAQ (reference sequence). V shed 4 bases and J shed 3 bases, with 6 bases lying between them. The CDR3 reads CASSSTEETQYF. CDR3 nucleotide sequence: TGTGCCAGCAGCTCGACAGAAGAGACCCAGTACTTC.

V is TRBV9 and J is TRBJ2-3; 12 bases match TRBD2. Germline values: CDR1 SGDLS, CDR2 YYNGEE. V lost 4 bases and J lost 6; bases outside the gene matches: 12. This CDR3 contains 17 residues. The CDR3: CASSNPGLAGGHDTQYF. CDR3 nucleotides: TGTGCCAGCAGCAATCCCGGTCTAGCGGGAGGGCATGATACGCAGTATTTT.

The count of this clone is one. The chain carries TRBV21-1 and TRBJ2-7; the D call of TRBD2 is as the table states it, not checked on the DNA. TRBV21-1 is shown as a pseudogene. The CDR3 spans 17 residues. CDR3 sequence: CASSQNPGTDDSYEQYF. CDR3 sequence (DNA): TGTGCCAGCAGCCAAAACCCCGGGACTGACGACTCCTACGAGCAGTACTTC.

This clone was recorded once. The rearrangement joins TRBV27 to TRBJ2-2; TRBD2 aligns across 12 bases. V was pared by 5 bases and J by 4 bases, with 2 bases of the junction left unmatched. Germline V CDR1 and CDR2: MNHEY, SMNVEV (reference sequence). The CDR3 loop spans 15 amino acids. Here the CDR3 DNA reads TGTGCCAGCAGTGGACTAGCGGGATCCACCGGGGAGCTGTTTTTT. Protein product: CASSGLAGSTGELFF.

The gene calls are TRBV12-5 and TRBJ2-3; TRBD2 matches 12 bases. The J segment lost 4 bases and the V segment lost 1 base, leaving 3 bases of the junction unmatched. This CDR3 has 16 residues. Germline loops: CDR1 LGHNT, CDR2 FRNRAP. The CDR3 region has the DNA TGTGCTAGTGGTTTGGGGACTAGCGGGATCGCAGATACGCAGTATTTT. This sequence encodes CASGLGTSGIADTQYF.

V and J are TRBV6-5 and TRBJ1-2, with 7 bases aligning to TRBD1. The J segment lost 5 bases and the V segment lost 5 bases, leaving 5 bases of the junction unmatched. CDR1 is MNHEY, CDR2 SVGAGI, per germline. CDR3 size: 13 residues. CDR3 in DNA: TGTGCCAGCAGTACGGGGGACAGATATGGCTACACCTTC. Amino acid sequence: CASSTGDRYGYTF.

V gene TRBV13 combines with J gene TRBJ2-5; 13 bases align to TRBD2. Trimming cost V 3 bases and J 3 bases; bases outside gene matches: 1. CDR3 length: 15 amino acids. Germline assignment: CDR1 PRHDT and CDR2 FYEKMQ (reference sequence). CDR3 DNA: TGTGCCAGCAGCTTTGGGACTAGCGGGAAAGAGACCCAGTACTTC. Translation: CASSFGTSGKETQYF.

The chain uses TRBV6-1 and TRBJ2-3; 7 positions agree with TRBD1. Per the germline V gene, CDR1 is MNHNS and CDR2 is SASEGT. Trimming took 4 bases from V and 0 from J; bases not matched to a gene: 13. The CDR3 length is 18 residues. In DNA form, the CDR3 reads TGTGCCAGCAGTGCTCCGTTTATTACAGGGGCTAGCACAGATACGCAGTATTTT. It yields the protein CASSAPFITGASTDTQYF.

The chain's CDR3 is CASSLEQGHYGYTF. CDR3 DNA: TGTGCCAGCAGCTTGGAGCAGGGGCACTATGGCTACACCTTC. The V call is TRBV5-5, the J call TRBJ1-2; weak D call: TRBD1 (6 bases). V gave up 0 bases and J gave up 3 bases, with 9 bases separating them. Germline CDR1 reads SGHKS; CDR2 reads YYEKEE (reference sequence). This CDR3 comprises 14 residues. Together with reference TRBV5-5 and TRBJ1-2, the CDR3 gives the full variable domain: DAGVTQSPTHLIKTRGQQVTLRCSPISGHKSVSWYQQVLGQGPQFIFQYYEKEERGRGNFPDRFSARQFPNYSSELNVNALLLGDSALYLCASSLEQGHYGYTFGSGTRLTVV.

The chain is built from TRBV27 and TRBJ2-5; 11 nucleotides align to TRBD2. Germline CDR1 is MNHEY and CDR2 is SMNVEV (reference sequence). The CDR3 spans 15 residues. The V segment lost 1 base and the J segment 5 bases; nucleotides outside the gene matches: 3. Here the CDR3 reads CASSLFPSGRETQYF. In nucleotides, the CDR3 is TGTGCCAGCAGTTTATTCCCTAGCGGGAGGGAGACCCAGTACTTC.